This TCR beta chain stems from a study of CD8+CD57+ T cells in acquired aplastic anemia (dated by TCRdb to the late 2010s). Broadly, across the study: A mean of about 3.2 ug of DNA, ranging from roughly 0.2 to 30 ug, was extracted from sorted CD4+ and CD8+ cells. A CD8+CD57+ expansion meant a frequency higher than the mean frequency seen in healthy subjects. The research as a whole found: Patients and healthy controls showed no significant difference in CD8+ Simpson's diversity (P=0.060). Roughly 29 CD8+ CDR3 sequences were found to be shared between patients and controls, but these sequences appeared to be highly expressed in patients and within the immunodominant clones of the patients.

The CDR3 numbers 17 residues from cysteine through phenylalanine. Solely the CDR3 DNA is kept, with 51 bases framed from the first base. After removal of 5 bases from V and 2 bases from J, the junction retains 9 bases not matched to a gene. As encoded in the germline V gene, CDR1 is ENHRY while CDR2 is SYGVKD. Flow cytometry had shown CD8+CD57+ cell expansion in the patients selected for sequencing. Every patient had a diagnosis of severe acquired aplastic anemia based on International Study of Aplastic Anemia and Agranulocytosis and Camitta criteria. At the time blood was sampled, none of the patients had received any therapy. In this study, sorted CD4+ and CD8+ T cells from the blood of healthy subjects and of severe aplastic anemia patients had their TCR repertoires deep-sequenced. Patients were enrolled under clinicaltrials.gov protocols 00001620, 01623167, 00001397, 00071045, 00081523 and 00961064 in the USA. Ficoll-Paque density gradient centrifugation was used to isolate peripheral blood mononuclear cells. Before DNA extraction, CD4+ and CD8+ T cells were sorted with FACS or magnetic beads.

This clonotype occurred a few times. The specificity of this receptor is unknown. Base qualities are not at hand, and no much larger clone is one base apart. TCR beta VDJ combination and CDR3 sequence profiling used genomic DNA as the template. TCR repertoire sequencing was run on an Illumina HiSeq 2000. In the original analysis: TRBV/TRBJ rearrangement plots, CDR3 size and DJ length profiles, and Simpson's diversity index were used to evaluate the repertoires. Whichever DNA sequence was most abundant in the deep sequencing data was defined as the immunodominant clone. CDR3 amino acid sequences were checked for sharing across subjects and were also compared against the VDJdb database and published repertoires. Using fastp trimming at Q25 and MiXCR clonotype assembly, TCRdb reanalyzed the public sequencing data and kept in-frame beta chains. Rows are unified per CDR3 protein, each entry keeping the most common DNA and genes. For this entry, the V and J calls and clone size follow TCRdb and not the study's own pipeline. For this sample there are roughly 160,000 distinct CDR3 sequences; around 48% appear just once. Approximately 3% of the sample goes to the ten largest clones.

The source is a human donor with aplastic anemia. Input material: sorted CD4+, CD8+, or CD8+CD57+ T cells (not recorded which) from PBMCs. The chain uses TRBV10-3 and TRBJ2-1; 10 nucleotides in the junction match TRBD2. The CDR3 protein sequence reads: CAISYLEGTSAYNEQFF. The nucleotide sequence reads as follows: TGTGCCATCAGTTATCTCGAGGGGACTAGCGCCTACAATGAGCAGTTCTTC.